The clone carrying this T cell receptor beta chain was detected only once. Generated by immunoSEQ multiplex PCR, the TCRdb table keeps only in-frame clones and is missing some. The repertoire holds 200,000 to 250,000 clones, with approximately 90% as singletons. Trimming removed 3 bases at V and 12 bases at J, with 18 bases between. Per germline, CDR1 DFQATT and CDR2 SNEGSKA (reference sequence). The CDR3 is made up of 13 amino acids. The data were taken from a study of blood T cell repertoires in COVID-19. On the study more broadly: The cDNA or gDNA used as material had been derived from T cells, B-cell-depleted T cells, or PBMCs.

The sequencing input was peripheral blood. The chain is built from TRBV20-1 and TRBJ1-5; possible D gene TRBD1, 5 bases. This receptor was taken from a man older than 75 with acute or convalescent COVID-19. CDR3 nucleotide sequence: TGCAGTGCTAGTTCTATGGGGGGGTTAAGCCAGCATTTT. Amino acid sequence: CSASSMGGLSQHF.